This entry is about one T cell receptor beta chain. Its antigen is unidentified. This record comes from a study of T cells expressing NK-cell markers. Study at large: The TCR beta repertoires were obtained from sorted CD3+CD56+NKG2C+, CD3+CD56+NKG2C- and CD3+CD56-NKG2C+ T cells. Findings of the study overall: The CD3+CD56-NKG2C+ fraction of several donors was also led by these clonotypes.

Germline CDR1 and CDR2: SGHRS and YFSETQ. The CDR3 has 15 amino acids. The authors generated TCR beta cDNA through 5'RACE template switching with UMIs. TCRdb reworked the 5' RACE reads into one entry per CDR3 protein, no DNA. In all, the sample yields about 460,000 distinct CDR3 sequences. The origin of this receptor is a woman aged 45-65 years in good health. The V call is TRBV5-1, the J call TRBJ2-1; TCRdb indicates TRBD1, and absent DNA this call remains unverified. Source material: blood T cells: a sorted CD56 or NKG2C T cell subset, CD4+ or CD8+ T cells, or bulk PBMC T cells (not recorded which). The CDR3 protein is CASSSGTAFYNEQFF.